This T cell receptor beta chain was identified in a study of beta chain features in type 1 diabetes. At the level of the study: Age, gender, cell numbers and subset yield matched between patients and controls.

This CDR3 contains 15 residues. Per the germline V gene, CDR1 is GTSNPN and CDR2 is SVGIG (reference sequence). Between the trimmed V and J ends, which lost 0 bases and 4 bases, there was a span of 15 bases. Findings and caveats of the study: There was no resolution here of whether HLA type influences TCRB rearrangement. TCRB CDR3s from Type 1 diabetes patients were moderately but significantly shorter in all four CD4+ subsets.

In this sample, this clone turned up a few times. Its antigen is not identified. Expressed TCRB transcripts were sequenced after all isolated RNA was converted to cDNA. Some clones are missing from TCRdb's copy, which holds only in-frame ones; the method was immunoSEQ multiplex PCR. The sample includes some 240,000 clones, 16% seen only once; the top ten take 0.065% to 0.1%. Specimen: naive CD4+ T cells from blood. The clonotype was recovered from a man aged 25-45 years with type 1 diabetes. The chain links TRBV30 to TRBJ1-2, with D possibly TRBD1 on 6 matching bases. The DNA of the CDR3 is TGTGCCTGGAGTGTCCAGGGGCGCCTAGTCTATGGCTACACCTTC. Translated, it gives CAWSVQGRLVYGYTF.